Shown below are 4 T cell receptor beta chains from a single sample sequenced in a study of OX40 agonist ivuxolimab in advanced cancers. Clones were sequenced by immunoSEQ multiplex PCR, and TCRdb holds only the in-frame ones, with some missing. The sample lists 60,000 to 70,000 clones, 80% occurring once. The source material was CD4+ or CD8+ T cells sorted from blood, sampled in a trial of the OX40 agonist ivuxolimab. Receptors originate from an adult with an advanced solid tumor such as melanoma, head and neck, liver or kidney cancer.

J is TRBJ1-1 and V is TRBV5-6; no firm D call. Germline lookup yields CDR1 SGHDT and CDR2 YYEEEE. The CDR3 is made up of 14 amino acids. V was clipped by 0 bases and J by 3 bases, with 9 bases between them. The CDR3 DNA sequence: TGTGCCAGCAGCTTGGGTGTGCAAGACACTGAAGCTTTCTTT. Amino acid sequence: CASSLGVQDTEAFF.

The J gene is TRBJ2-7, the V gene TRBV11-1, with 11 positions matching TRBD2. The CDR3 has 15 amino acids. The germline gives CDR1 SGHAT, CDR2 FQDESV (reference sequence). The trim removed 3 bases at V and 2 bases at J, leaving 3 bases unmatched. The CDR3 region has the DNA TGTGCCAGCAGCTTGCTAGCGGGGGGTACCTACGAGCAGTACTTC. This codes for CASSLLAGGTYEQYF.

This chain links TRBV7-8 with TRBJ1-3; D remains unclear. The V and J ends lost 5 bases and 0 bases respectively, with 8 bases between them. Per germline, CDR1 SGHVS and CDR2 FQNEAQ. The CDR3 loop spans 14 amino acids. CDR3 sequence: CASSLRDSGNTIYF. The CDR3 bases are TGTGCCAGCAGCCTTCGTGACTCTGGAAACACCATATATTTT.

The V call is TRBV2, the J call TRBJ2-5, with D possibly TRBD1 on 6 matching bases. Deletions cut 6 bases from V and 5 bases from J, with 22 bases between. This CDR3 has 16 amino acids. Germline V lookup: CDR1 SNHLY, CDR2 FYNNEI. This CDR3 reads CASSPQGSPQGETQYF. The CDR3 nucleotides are TGTGCCAGCAGCCCCCAGGGGAGTCCCCAGGGGGAGACCCAGTACTTC.